The 19 T cell receptor beta chains below were found in one sample sequenced in a study of blood T cell repertoires in COVID-19. Generated by immunoSEQ multiplex PCR, the TCRdb table keeps only in-frame clones and is missing some. The sample yields approximately 90,000 clones, 70% to 90% seen once. The sequencing input was peripheral blood. All receptors come from a human donor in a cohort sampled during active COVID-19.

The V and J genes are TRBV12-3 or TRBV12-4 and TRBJ1-2; D is unresolved. Trimming took 7 bases from V and 5 from J, leaving 14 bases between them. The CDR3 sequence is 13 residues long. CDR3: CASNPGWDYGYTF. The CDR3 bases are TGTGCCAGCAACCCGGGGTGGGATTATGGCTACACCTTC.

V is TRBV3-1 (or the pseudogene TRBV3-2) and J is TRBJ1-1; D is possibly TRBD1 (5 bases). CDR1 and CDR2 (germline): LGHDT, YNNKEL (reference sequence). The ends were cut back, 2 bases at V and 10 bases at J, with 14 bases in the middle. This CDR3 is built from 13 residues. The CDR3 sequence is CASSQRQGLVAFF. The CDR3 DNA reads as TGTGCCAGCAGCCAACGGCAGGGACTTGTAGCTTTCTTT.

The table lists this clone with a count of one. The V and J genes are TRBV7-6 and TRBJ2-7, with 7 bases that match TRBD2. The junction had 12 bases not matched to a gene; V was cut back by 5 bases and J by 8 bases. CDR1 and CDR2 from the germline V gene are SGHVS and FNYEAQ. There are 14 residues in the CDR3. The CDR3 DNA reads as TGTGCCAGCAGCCTACGGGTCGGGGGGACGAAGCAGTACTTC. It specifies CASSLRVGGTKQYF.

This rearrangement joins TRBV19 to TRBJ1-4; TRBD1 might be the D (6 bases). CDR3 length: 14 amino acids. Germline loops: CDR1 LNHDA, CDR2 SQIVND (reference sequence). V gave up 5 bases and J gave up 5 bases, with 12 bases separating them. DNA for the CDR3: TGTGCCAGTAGTTACAGGGAACGGAATGAAAAACTGTTTTTT. Amino acid sequence: CASSYRERNEKLFF.

The rearrangement joins TRBV5-1 to TRBJ2-3; 7 bases align to TRBD1. The CDR3 is made up of 15 amino acids. With 4 bases clipped from V and 0 bases from J, the junction kept 5 bases outside the gene matches. CDR1 and CDR2 from the germline V gene are SGHRS and YFSETQ. CDR3 sequence reads: CASSQGTASTDTQYF. DNA for the CDR3: TGCGCCAGCAGCCAAGGGACAGCTAGCACAGATACGCAGTATTTT.

This clone showed up just once. The chain uses TRBV6-5 and TRBJ1-2; a possible D gene is TRBD1 (5 bases). Germline V lookup: CDR1 MNHEY, CDR2 SVGAGI. CDR3 length: 15 residues. Trimming shortened V by 7 bases and J by 2 bases, and 17 bases separated the two germline ends. The CDR3 region is CASNRSRVPNYGYTF. The CDR3 region has the DNA TGTGCCAGCAATCGTTCCAGGGTTCCCAACTATGGCTACACCTTC.

V and J are TRBV19 and TRBJ1-2; TRBD1 is a possible D gene (6 bases). The CDR3 sequence is 17 residues long. V was cut by 7 bases and J by 5 bases, with 26 bases left in between. Germline V gene data show CDR1 as LNHDA and CDR2 as SQIVND (reference sequence). CDR3 sequence reads: CASTLEAGAHHSYGYTF. The CDR3 bases are TGTGCCAGTACTCTGGAGGCAGGGGCTCACCATAGTTATGGCTACACCTTC.

The rearrangement joins TRBV7-2 to TRBJ2-5; the D gene is possibly TRBD1 (5 bases). Germline lookup yields CDR1 SGHTA and CDR2 FQGNSA. The V end lost 5 bases, the J end lost 5 bases, and 15 bases lay between the germline ends. This CDR3 has 14 amino acids. CDR3: CASSMFGALETQYF. Here the CDR3 DNA reads TGTGCCAGCAGCATGTTTGGGGCTCTGGAGACCCAGTACTTC.

The J gene is TRBJ2-1, the V gene TRBV15; D gene ambiguous. CDR3 size: 16 residues. The V end was cut by 0 bases, the J end by 8 bases, with 17 bases between. Germline-derived CDR1 and CDR2 are LNHNV and YYDKDF (reference sequence). For the CDR3, the DNA is TGTGCCACCAGCAGAGATTCTCGGAGTGCGGATGATGAGCAGTTCTTC. Amino acids: CATSRDSRSADDEQFF.

The chain uses TRBV6-5 and TRBJ1-5, with D tentatively TRBD1 (5 bases). The CDR3 is 13 residues long. Trimming shortened V by 2 bases and J by 9 bases, and 11 bases separated the two germline ends. Germline V gene sequence: CDR1 MNHEY, CDR2 SVGAGI. CDR3 nucleotides: TGTGCCAGCAGTTACCGAAACGGGGGGCCCCAGCATTTT. Amino acid sequence: CASSYRNGGPQHF.

The chain carries TRBV12-3 or TRBV12-4 and TRBJ1-5, with D unclear. The CDR3 has 11 residues. The V end was cut by 6 bases, the J end by 9 bases, with 9 bases between. CDR3 residues: CASSRGVPQHF. The CDR3 nucleotides are TGTGCCAGCAGCCGGGGTGTGCCCCAGCATTTT.

This rearrangement joins TRBV10-3 to TRBJ1-2, with D perhaps TRBD1 (5 bases). From germline, CDR1 is ENHRY and CDR2 SYGVKD. The CDR3 covers 13 residues. V lost 0 bases and J 6 bases, leaving 8 bases between the germline ends. This CDR3 reads CAISESGRDGYTF. CDR3 bases: TGTGCCATCAGTGAGTCAGGCAGGGATGGCTACACCTTC.

The rearrangement links TRBV10-2 to TRBJ1-2; D is undetermined. The CDR3 runs 14 residues. Looked up from germline, CDR1 is WSHSY and CDR2 is SAAADI. Trimming left V 7 bases short and J 6 bases short, with 18 bases between. In DNA, the CDR3 is TGCGCCAGCACAGACACGGCCGGTGTCAATGGCTACACCTTC. Its protein product is CASTDTAGVNGYTF.

V usage is TRBV9 and J usage is TRBJ2-3; 8 bases map to TRBD2. Looked up from germline, CDR1 is SGDLS and CDR2 is YYNGEE. The junction had 4 bases not matched to a gene; V was cut back by 0 bases and J by 1 base. The CDR3 is 16 amino acids. DNA of the CDR3: TGTGCCAGCAGCGTAGGTAGGCGGGGGGGCACAGATACGCAGTATTTT. This sequence encodes CASSVGRRGGTDTQYF.

The rearrangement joins TRBV12-5 to TRBJ2-1, with D possibly being TRBD2 (6 bases). Trimming took 2 bases from V and 8 from J, leaving 19 bases between them. CDR1 is LGHNT and CDR2 is FRNRAP in the germline V gene. The CDR3 consists of 16 residues. DNA for the CDR3: TGTGCTAGTGGTTTGCCAAGGGAGGCAAGGAGGCATGAGCAGTTCTTC. It encodes CASGLPREARRHEQFF.

The chain has TRBV5-1 and TRBJ1-6; maybe TRBD1 (5 bases). CDR1 is SGHRS and CDR2 is YFSETQ in the germline V gene. The CDR3 covers 14 residues. V was pared by 1 base and J by 7 bases, with 9 bases between. For the CDR3, the DNA is TGCGCCAGCAGCTTGAACAGGAAGAATTCACCCCTCCACTTT. This translates into CASSLNRKNSPLHF. Full variable domain (missing parts from reference TRBV5-1 and TRBJ1-6): KAGVTQTPRYLIKTRGQQVTLSCSPISGHRSVSWYQQTPGQGLQFLFEYFSETQRNKGNFPGRFSGRQFSNSRSEMNVSTLELGDSALYLCASSLNRKNSPLHFGNGTRLTVT.

This chain links TRBV19 with TRBJ1-6, with 7 bases that match TRBD1. The CDR3 runs to 15 residues. Trimming removed 1 base from V and 6 bases from J; junction bases left unmatched: 3. Germline V gene data show CDR1 as LNHDA and CDR2 as SQIVND (reference sequence). The chain's CDR3 is CASSIGGTVNSPLHF. In nucleotides, the CDR3 is TGTGCCAGTAGTATAGGCGGGACAGTTAATTCACCCCTCCACTTT.

This rearrangement joins TRBV6-2 or TRBV6-3 to TRBJ1-1; D gene unclear. The germline V gene has CDR1 MNHEY and CDR2 SVGEGT. Deletions cut 3 bases from V and 3 bases from J, with 11 bases between. This CDR3 has 14 residues. The CDR3 is CASSYPVGDTEAFF. In nucleotides, the CDR3 is TGTGCCAGCAGTTATCCGGTCGGGGACACTGAAGCTTTCTTT.

This clone was seen a single time. One end of the junction varies from germline; a read error may be responsible. The gene calls are TRBV12-3 or TRBV12-4 and TRBJ1-2, with D maybe TRBD1 (5 bases). CDR3 length: 13 residues. The CDR3 sequence: CASSLAGLRSYTF. The CDR3 coding sequence is TGTGCCAGCAGTCTAGCGGGACTTCGGAGCTACACCTTC.